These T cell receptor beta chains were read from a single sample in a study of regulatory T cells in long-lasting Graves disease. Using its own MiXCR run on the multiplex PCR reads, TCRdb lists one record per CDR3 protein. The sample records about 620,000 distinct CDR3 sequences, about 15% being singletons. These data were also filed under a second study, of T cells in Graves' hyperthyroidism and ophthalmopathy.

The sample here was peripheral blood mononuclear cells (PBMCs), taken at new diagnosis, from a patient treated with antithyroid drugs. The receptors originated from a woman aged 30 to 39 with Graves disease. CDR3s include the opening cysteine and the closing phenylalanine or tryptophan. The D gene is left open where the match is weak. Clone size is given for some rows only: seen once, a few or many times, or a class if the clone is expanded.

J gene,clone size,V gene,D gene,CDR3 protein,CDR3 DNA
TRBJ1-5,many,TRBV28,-,CASSLRDRVEQPQHF,TGTGCCAGCAGTTTACGAGATCGCGTAGAGCAGCCCCAGCATTTT
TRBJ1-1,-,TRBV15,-,CATSRDLGGEAFF,TGTGCCACCAGCAGAGATCTGGGAGGTGAAGCTTTCTTT
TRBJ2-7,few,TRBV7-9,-,CASSLQGVSYEQYF,TGTGCCAGCAGCTTACAGGGAGTATCGTACGAGCAGTACTTC
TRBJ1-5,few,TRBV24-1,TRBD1,CATSDGTGPNQPQHF,TGTGCCACCAGTGACGGGACAGGACCCAATCAGCCCCAGCATTTT
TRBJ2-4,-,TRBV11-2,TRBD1,CASSLNPGQGAKNIQYF,TGTGCCAGCAGTTTAAACCCGGGACAGGGGGCCAAAAACATTCAGTACTTC
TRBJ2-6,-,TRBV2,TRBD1,CASSSGTGANSGANVLTF,TGTGCCAGCAGTTCCGGGACAGGGGCAAACTCTGGGGCCAACGTCCTGACTTTC
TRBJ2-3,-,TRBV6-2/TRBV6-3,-,CASSYRASPDTADTQYF,TGTGCCAGCAGTTACCGGGCGTCGCCCGACACAGCAGATACGCAGTATTTT
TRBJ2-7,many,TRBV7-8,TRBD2,CASSLDRAGDYEQYF,TGTGCCAGCAGCTTAGATAGGGCGGGAGACTACGAGCAGTACTTC
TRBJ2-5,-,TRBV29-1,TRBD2,CSVKGGRAGETQYF,TGCAGCGTCAAAGGCGGGAGGGCCGGAGAGACCCAGTACTTC
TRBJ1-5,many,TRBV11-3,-,CASSLVQGHNRPQHF,TGTGCCAGCAGCTTAGTACAGGGTCATAATCGGCCCCAGCATTTT
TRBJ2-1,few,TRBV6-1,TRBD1,CATAGQGGFSSYNEQFF,TGTGCCACCGCAGGACAGGGGGGATTTAGCTCCTACAATGAGCAGTTCTTC
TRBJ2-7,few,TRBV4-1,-,CASSQEEREASEQYF,TGCGCCAGCAGCCAAGAGGAACGGGAAGCATCCGAGCAGTACTTC
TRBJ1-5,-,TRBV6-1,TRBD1,CATILGQGKNQPQHF,TGTGCCACCATATTGGGACAGGGAAAGAATCAGCCCCAGCATTTT
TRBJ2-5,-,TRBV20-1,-,CSAIDRRGTAETQYF,TGCAGTGCTATCGACCGCCGGGGGACGGCAGAGACCCAGTACTTC
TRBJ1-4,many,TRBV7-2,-,CASSFSGPNEKLFF,TGTGCCAGCAGCTTCTCAGGCCCTAATGAAAAACTGTTTTTT
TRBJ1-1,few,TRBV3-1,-,CASSQEVDTLNTEAFF,TGTGCCAGCAGCCAAGAAGTTGACACCTTGAACACTGAAGCTTTCTTT
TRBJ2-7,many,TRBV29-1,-,CSVGMTGAYPYEQYF,TGCAGCGTGGGGATGACAGGTGCCTACCCCTACGAGCAGTACTTC
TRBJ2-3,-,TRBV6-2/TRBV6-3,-,CASRAGISTDTQYF,TGTGCCAGCCGGGCGGGGATTAGCACAGATACGCAGTATTTT
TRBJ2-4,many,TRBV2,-,CASSVADRTAQYF,TGTGCCAGCAGTGTTGCGGACAGAACAGCCCAGTACTTC
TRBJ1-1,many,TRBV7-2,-,CASSLGAVGGTEAFF,TGTGCCAGCAGCTTAGGGGCAGTCGGGGGCACTGAAGCTTTCTTT
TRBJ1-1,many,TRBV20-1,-,CSVPIILGTEAFF,TGCAGTGTTCCTATAATTCTGGGCACTGAAGCTTTCTTT
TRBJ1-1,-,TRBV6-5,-,CASSYSILNTEAFF,TGTGCCAGCAGTTACTCGATTCTCAACACTGAAGCTTTCTTT
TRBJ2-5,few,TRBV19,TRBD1,CATGTAETQYF,TGTGCCACCGGGACAGCTGAGACCCAGTACTTC
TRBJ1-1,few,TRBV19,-,CASNQENLAGTEAFF,TGTGCCAGTAACCAGGAAAATTTAGCGGGCACTGAAGCTTTCTTT
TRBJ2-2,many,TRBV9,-,CASGVSPSTGELFF,TGTGCCAGCGGTGTCTCTCCCAGCACCGGGGAGCTGTTTTTT
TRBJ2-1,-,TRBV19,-,CASSGGIEQFF,TGTGCCAGTAGTGGGGGGATCGAGCAGTTCTTC
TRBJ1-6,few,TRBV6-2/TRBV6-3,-,CASSQVHNSPLHF,TGTGCCAGCAGTCAGGTCCATAATTCACCCCTCCACTTT
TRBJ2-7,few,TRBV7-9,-,CASSGKLTVPDEQYF,TGTGCCAGCAGCGGCAAACTGACAGTGCCCGATGAGCAGTACTTC
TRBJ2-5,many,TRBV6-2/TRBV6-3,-,CASSLTRGETQYF,TGTGCCAGTTCCCTCACCCGAGGGGAGACCCAGTACTTC
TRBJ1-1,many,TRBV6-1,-,CASIPGGLNTEAFF,TGTGCCAGCATTCCGGGAGGCTTGAACACTGAAGCTTTCTTT
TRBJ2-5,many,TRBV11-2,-,CASSLAPQTQYF,TGTGCCAGCAGCTTAGCACCCCAAACCCAGTACTTC
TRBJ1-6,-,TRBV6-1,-,CATLTAGNSPLHF,TGTGCCACCCTGACTGCGGGTAATTCACCCCTCCACTTT
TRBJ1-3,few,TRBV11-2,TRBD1,CASSPLGQGSGNTIYF,TGTGCCAGCAGCCCATTGGGACAGGGGTCCGGAAACACCATATATTTT
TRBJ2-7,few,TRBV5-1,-,CASRGGTNSYEQYF,TGCGCCAGCAGAGGGGGGACCAACTCCTACGAGCAGTACTTC
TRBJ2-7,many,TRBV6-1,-,CASSEQETYEQYF,TGTGCCAGCAGTGAACAGGAGACCTACGAGCAGTACTTC
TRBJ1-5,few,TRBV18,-,CASSLIPGHPQHF,TGTGCCAGCTCACTTATTCCAGGGCACCCCCAGCATTTT
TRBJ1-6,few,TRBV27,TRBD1,CASRRTGKNSPLHF,TGTGCCAGCAGGCGGACAGGGAAGAATTCACCCCTCCACTTT
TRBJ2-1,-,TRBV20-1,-,CSARDSPALDEQFF,TGCAGTGCTAGGGACTCCCCGGCTTTAGATGAGCAGTTCTTC
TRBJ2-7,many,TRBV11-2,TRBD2,CASSGTSLAFHEQYF,TGTGCCAGCAGCGGGACTAGTTTGGCCTTCCACGAGCAGTACTTC
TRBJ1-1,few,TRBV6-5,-,CASSYDGGTEAFF,TGTGCCAGCAGTTACGACGGGGGGACTGAAGCTTTCTTT